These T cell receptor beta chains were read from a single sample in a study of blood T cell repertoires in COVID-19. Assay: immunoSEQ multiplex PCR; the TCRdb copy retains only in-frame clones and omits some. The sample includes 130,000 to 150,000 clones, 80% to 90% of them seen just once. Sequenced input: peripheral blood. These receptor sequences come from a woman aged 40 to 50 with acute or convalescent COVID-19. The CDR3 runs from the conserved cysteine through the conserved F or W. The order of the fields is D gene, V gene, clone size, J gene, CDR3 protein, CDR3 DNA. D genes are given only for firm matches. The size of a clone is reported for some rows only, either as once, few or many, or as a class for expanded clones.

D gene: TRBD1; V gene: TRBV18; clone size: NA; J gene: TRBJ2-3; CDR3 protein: CASSRQGVTDTQYF; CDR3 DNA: TGTGCCAGCTCACGACAGGGCGTCACAGATACGCAGTATTTT
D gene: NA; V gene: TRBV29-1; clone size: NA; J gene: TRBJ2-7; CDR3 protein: CSVEPEGSYEQYF; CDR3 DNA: TGCAGCGTTGAACCAGAGGGCTCCTACGAGCAGTACTTC
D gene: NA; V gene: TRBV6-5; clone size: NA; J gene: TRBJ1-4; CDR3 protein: CASSPFGTNEKLFF; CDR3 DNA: TGTGCCAGCAGTCCCTTCGGGACTAATGAAAAACTGTTTTTT
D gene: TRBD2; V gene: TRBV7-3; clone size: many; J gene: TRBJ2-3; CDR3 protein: CASSLTPLLAGDGTDTQYF; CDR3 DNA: TGTGCCAGCAGCTTAACGCCCCTACTAGCGGGAGACGGCACAGATACGCAGTATTTT
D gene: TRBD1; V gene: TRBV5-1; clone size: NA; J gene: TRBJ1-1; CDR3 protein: CASRRTGDRTEAFF; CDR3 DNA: TGCGCCAGCAGACGAACAGGGGATAGGACTGAAGCTTTCTTT
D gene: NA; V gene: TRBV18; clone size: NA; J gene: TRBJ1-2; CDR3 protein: CASSPRWDSANYGYTF; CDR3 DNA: TGTGCCAGCTCACCACGTTGGGACTCCGCTAACTATGGCTACACCTTC
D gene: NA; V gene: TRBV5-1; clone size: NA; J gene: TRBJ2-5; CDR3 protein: CASSSRNQETQYF; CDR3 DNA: TGCGCCAGCAGCTCCAGGAACCAAGAGACCCAGTACTTC
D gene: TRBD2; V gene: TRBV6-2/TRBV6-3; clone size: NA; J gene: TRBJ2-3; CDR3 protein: CASSYKLAGGLDTDTQYF; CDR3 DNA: TGTGCCAGCAGTTACAAACTAGCGGGGGGGCTTGACACAGATACGCAGTATTTT
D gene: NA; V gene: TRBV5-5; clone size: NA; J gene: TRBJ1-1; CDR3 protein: CASSAAHTEAFF; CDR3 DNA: TGTGCCAGCAGCGCGGCCCACACTGAAGCTTTCTTT
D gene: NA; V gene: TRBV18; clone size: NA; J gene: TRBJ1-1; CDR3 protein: CASSTTVEAFF; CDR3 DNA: TGTGCCAGCTCAACGACAGTTGAAGCTTTCTTT
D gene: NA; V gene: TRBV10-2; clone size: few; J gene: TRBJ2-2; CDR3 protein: CASSGPTGYTGELFF; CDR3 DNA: TGCGCCAGCAGCGGTCCCACAGGGTACACCGGGGAGCTGTTTTTT
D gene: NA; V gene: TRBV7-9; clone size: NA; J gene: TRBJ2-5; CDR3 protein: CASSLLTRRGETQYF; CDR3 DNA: TGTGCCAGCAGCTTATTGACCCGAAGGGGCGAGACCCAGTACTTC
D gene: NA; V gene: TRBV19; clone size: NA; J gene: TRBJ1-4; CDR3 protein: CASSDPGGRREKLFF; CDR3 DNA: TGTGCCAGTAGTGACCCGGGGGGACGACGCGAAAAACTGTTTTTT
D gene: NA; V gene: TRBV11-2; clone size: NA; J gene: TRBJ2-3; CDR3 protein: CASSHRGDTQYF; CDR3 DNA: TGTGCCAGCAGCCATCGGGGGGATACGCAGTATTTT
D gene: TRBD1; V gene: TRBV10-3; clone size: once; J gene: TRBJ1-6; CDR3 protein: CAISESTGLGSPLHF; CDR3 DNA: TGTGCCATCAGTGAGTCGACAGGGTTAGGATCACCCCTCCACTTT
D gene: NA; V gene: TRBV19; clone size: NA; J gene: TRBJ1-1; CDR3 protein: CASSIPDSRGTEAFF; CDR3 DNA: TGTGCCAGTAGTATCCCGGACAGTAGGGGGACTGAAGCTTTCTTT
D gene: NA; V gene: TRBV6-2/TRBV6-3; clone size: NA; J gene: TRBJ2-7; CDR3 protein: CASSYTSVYEQYF; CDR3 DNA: TGTGCCAGCAGTTACACATCAGTCTACGAGCAGTACTTC
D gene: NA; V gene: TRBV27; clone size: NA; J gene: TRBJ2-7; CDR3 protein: CASSFGLGEQYF; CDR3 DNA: TGTGCCAGCAGTTTCGGACTCGGGGAGCAGTACTTC
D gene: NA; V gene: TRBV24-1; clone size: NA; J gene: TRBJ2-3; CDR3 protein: CATTPKETDTQYF; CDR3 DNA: TGTGCCACCACACCAAAGGAGACAGATACGCAGTATTTT
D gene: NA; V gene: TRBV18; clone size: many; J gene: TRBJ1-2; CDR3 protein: CASSPEDSNYGYTF; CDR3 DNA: TGTGCCAGCTCCCCCGAGGACAGCAACTATGGCTACACCTTC
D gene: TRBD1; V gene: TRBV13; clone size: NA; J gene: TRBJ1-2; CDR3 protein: CASSHGQGALYGYTF; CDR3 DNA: TGTGCCAGCAGCCACGGACAGGGGGCTCTCTATGGCTACACCTTC
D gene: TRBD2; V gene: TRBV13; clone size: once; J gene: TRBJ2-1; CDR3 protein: CASSLGGTSEGQFF; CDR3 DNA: TGTGCCAGCAGCTTAGGCGGGACTAGCGAGGGGCAGTTCTTC
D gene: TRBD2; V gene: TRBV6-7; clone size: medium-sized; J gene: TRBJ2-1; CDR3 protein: CASRQPGTSGKLGYNEQFF; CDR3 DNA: TGTGCCAGCAGACAGCCAGGGACTAGCGGTAAGCTTGGCTACAATGAGCAGTTCTTC
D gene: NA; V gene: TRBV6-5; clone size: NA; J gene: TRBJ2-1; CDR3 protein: CASSPDFWEQFF; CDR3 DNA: TGTGCCAGCAGTCCGGACTTTTGGGAGCAGTTCTTC
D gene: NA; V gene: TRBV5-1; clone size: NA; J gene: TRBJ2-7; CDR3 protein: CASSLERGIEQYF; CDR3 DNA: TGCGCCAGCAGCTTGGAACGGGGAATCGAGCAGTACTTC
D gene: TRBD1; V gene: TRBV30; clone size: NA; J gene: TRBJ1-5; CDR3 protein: CAWSRGQGGQPQHF; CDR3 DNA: TGTGCCTGGAGTAGAGGACAGGGGGGCCAGCCCCAGCATTTT
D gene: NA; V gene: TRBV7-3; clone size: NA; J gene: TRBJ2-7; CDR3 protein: CASSFFQAGFSYEQYF; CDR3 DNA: TGTGCCAGCAGCTTCTTTCAGGCAGGGTTCTCCTACGAGCAGTACTTC